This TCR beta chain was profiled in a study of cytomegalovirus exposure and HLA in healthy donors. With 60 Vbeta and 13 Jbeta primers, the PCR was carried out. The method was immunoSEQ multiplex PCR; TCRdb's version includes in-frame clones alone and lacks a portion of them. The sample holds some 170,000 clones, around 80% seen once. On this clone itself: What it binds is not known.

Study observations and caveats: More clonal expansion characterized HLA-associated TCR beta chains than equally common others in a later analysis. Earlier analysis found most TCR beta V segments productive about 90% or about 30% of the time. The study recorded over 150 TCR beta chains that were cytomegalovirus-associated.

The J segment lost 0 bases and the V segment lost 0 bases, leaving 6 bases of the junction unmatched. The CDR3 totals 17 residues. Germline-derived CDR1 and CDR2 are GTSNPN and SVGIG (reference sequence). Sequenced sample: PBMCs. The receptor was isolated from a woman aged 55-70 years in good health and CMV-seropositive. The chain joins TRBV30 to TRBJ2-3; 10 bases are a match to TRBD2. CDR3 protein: CAWSVQLAGFSTDTQYF. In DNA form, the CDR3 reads TGTGCCTGGAGTGTACAACTAGCGGGATTTAGCACAGATACGCAGTATTTT.